The rows below give T cell receptor beta chains drawn from one sample of a study of T cells in Graves' hyperthyroidism and ophthalmopathy. TCRdb passed the multiplex PCR reads through MiXCR, listing each CDR3 protein once. The sample lists fewer than 600,000 distinct CDR3 sequences, 13% to 15% occurring once. Sequencing used blood. The source is a woman aged 40 to 50 with Graves' hyperthyroidism. CDR3s include the opening cysteine and the closing phenylalanine or tryptophan.

>TRBJ2-5|TRBV20-1
CSAAGTEETQYF
>TRBJ2-1|TRBV7-8
CASSQDRGGNEQFF
>TRBJ2-2|TRBV12-3/TRBV12-4
CASSLDGFTGELFF
>TRBJ2-7|TRBV27
CASSLPGTGQAEQYF
>TRBJ1-4|TRBV9
CASSTTGVANEKLFF
>TRBJ1-2|TRBV7-3
CASSEDGGGRGGYTF
>TRBJ2-1|TRBV20-1
CSAGWGTSGRNEQFF
>TRBJ2-3|TRBV15
CATSLSRGAGDTQYF
>TRBJ2-7|TRBV5-1
CASSSEQYF
>TRBJ1-4|TRBV30
CAWSGQSREKLFF
>TRBJ2-1|TRBV9
CASSVPPSGRTNEQFF
>TRBJ2-1|TRBV20-1
CSATPLAANYNEQFF
>TRBJ2-1|TRBV20-1
CSAPGTSRDEQFF
>TRBJ2-1|TRBV20-1
CSARDQPDNEQFF
>TRBJ2-1|TRBV2
CASSDRASGSSYNEQFF
>TRBJ2-3|TRBV30
CAWSVLVDTQYF
>TRBJ1-1|TRBV7-9
CASSRGGTGLYTEAFF
>TRBJ2-3|TRBV12-3/TRBV12-4
CASSRDYSPDTQYF
>TRBJ2-5|TRBV7-2
CASSLVMTTQYF
>TRBJ2-7|TRBV20-1
CSASGQGLSSGSSYEQYF
>TRBJ2-7|TRBV19
CASSIQGGGYEQYF
>TRBJ1-2|TRBV18
CASSSTGDRGSNYGYTF
>TRBJ2-1|TRBV12-5
CASGWVAGIAYNEQFF
>TRBJ1-2|TRBV28
CASSLFPGGSYYGYTF
>TRBJ2-1|TRBV27
CASSPITGNNNEQFF
>TRBJ2-5|TRBV6-1
CASSSDRDETQYF
>TRBJ1-5|TRBV20-1
CSAAGTQNSNQPQHF
>TRBJ2-7|TRBV7-2
CASSTAGNTYEQYF
>TRBJ1-1|TRBV20-1
CSAREASGVDTEAFF
>TRBJ1-1|TRBV29-1
CSAGREGTEAFF
>TRBJ1-4|TRBV3-1
CASSQGWTGGNEKLFF
>TRBJ1-5|TRBV28
CASSKGGSGPNQPQHF
>TRBJ2-7|TRBV29-1
CSVGGLAATYEQYF
>TRBJ2-1|TRBV12-3/TRBV12-4
CASSNLGLGDNEQFF
>TRBJ2-2|TRBV19
CASSMGLAVGELFF
>TRBJ2-7|TRBV2
CASRGPGSPPPQYF
>TRBJ2-3|TRBV6-1
CASSGGQGADTQYF
>TRBJ1-2|TRBV28
CASSPTVMNYGYTF
>TRBJ2-7|TRBV9
CASSLNSGTEDAYEQYF
>TRBJ2-1|TRBV19
CASSIDGQRGNEQFF
>TRBJ2-7|TRBV5-1
CASSLDLDRVGEQYF
>TRBJ2-1|TRBV11-2
CASSWGQGAHNEQFF
>TRBJ2-1|TRBV10-3
CAISGEFSAGVSYNEQFF
>TRBJ2-5|TRBV5-1
CASSLMTGAGETQYF